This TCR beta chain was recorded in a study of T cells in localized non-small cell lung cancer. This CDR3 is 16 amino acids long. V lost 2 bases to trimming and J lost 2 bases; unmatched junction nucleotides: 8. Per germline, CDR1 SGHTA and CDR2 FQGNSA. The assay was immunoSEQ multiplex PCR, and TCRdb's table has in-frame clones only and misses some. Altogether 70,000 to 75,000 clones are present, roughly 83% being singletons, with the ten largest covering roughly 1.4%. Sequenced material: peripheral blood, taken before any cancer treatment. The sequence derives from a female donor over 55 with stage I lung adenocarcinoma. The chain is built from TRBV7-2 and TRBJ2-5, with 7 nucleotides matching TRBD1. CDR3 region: CASSLTGTEQQETQYF. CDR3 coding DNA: TGTGCCAGCAGCTTAACCGGGACAGAGCAGCAAGAGACCCAGTACTTC.